The 11 T cell receptor beta chains given below trace back to one sample, sequenced in a study of Ad26.COV2.S vaccination and SARS-CoV-2 variants. Repertoires were generated with immunoSEQ multiplex PCR, while TCRdb's copy carries only in-frame clones and drops some. Of 300,000 to 350,000 clones in the sample, about nine tenths were seen once. Treatment: 19 received Ad26.COV2.S at low or high dose, single or two shots; 5 received placebo; per-sample allocation not given. Collection of samples fell on day 63 after the first vaccine or placebo injection. The source material was peripheral blood, sampled in a trial of Ad26.COV2.S vaccine versus placebo. The source of these receptors is a person aged 18-60 years who received the Ad26.COV2.S COVID-19 vaccine or a placebo.

The chain couples TRBV4-3 to TRBJ1-6; 7 bases are a match to TRBD1. Trimming at V came to 1 base and at J to 5 bases, leaving 2 bases not matched to a gene. This CDR3 has 15 residues. Per the germline V gene, CDR1 is LGHNA and CDR2 is YSLEER. CDR3 sequence (DNA): TGCGCCAGCAGCCAAGCCGGGACAGATAATTCACCCCTCCACTTT. Amino acids: CASSQAGTDNSPLHF.

The J gene is TRBJ2-2, the V gene TRBV6-5, with 9 bases aligning to TRBD2. This CDR3 is 16 amino acids long. Losses at the gene ends were 2 bases for V and 4 bases for J; bases not matched to a gene: 5. CDR1 and CDR2 from the germline V gene are MNHEY and SVGAGI. The CDR3 DNA is TGTGCCAGCAGTTACGAGGTAGCGGGAGTCACCGGGGAGCTGTTTTTT. Protein: CASSYEVAGVTGELFF.

This clone was observed once. The gene calls are TRBV7-2 and TRBJ2-3, with 10 bases matching TRBD1. The CDR3 covers 16 residues. CDR1 is SGHTA, CDR2 FQGNSA, per germline. With V trimmed by 3 bases and J by 2 bases, 5 bases remained unmatched. The CDR3 loop reads CASSFFGTGVTDTQYF. In nucleotides, the CDR3 is TGTGCCAGCAGCTTTTTCGGGACAGGGGTCACAGATACGCAGTATTTT.

The V gene is TRBV5-4, the J gene TRBJ2-5, with 8 bases lining up with TRBD2. V shed 2 bases and J 2 bases; nucleotides not matched to a gene: 5. CDR1 is SGHNT and CDR2 is YYREEE in the germline V gene (reference sequence). CDR3 size: 15 residues. The CDR3 DNA sequence: TGTGCCAGCAGCTTTTCGAGCGGGGGTCAAGAGACCCAGTACTTC. Translating gives CASSFSSGGQETQYF.

This chain joins TRBV6-6 and TRBJ1-5, with D perhaps matching TRBD1 (5 bases). The CDR3 loop spans 13 amino acids. The V gene lost 6 bases and the J gene lost 3 bases, with 9 bases spanning the gap. The V gene's germline CDR1 is MNHNY and CDR2 SVGAGI (reference sequence). The chain's CDR3 is CASSPDINQPQHF. The CDR3 nucleotides read TGTGCCAGCAGCCCGGACATCAATCAGCCCCAGCATTTT.

Notes on this clone: A read error may explain this, as a much larger clone is one base away. The same CDR3 can be traced to other DNA sequences in this sample. The V call is TRBV15, the J call TRBJ2-7; 11 bases line up with TRBD1. V was clipped by 3 bases and J by 2 bases; unmatched bases: 0. Germline V lookup: CDR1 LNHNV, CDR2 YYDKDF (reference sequence). There are 14 residues in the CDR3. CDR3 bases: TGTGCCACCAGCAGGGACAGGGGGCCCTACGAGCAGTACTTC. Translation gives CATSRDRGPYEQYF.

The chain recombines TRBV7-9 with TRBJ2-1; D might be TRBD1 (6 bases). The germline V and J ends were trimmed by 3 bases and 1 base, with 10 bases remaining between them. This CDR3 region has 15 residues. Germline lookup yields CDR1 SEHNR and CDR2 FQNEAQ (reference sequence). The CDR3 region is CASSFTRGSYNEQFF. For the CDR3, the DNA is TGTGCCAGCAGCTTTACTAGGGGGTCCTACAATGAGCAGTTCTTC.

This chain connects TRBV3-1 (or the pseudogene TRBV3-2) to TRBJ2-2, with 7 bases matching TRBD1. This CDR3 comprises 15 residues. The germline CDR1 and CDR2 sequences are LGHDT and YNNKEL (reference sequence). After removal of 1 base from V and 11 bases from J, the junction contained 10 bases not matched to a gene. CDR3: CASSQAAGGQRELFF. The CDR3 bases are TGTGCCAGCAGCCAAGCCGCAGGGGGACAGAGAGAGCTGTTTTTT.

The chain recombines TRBV4-3 with TRBJ2-6; the D is unclear. The CDR3 has 17 residues. Trimming removed 0 bases from V and 2 bases from J, with 11 bases in between. Germline CDR1 is LGHNA and CDR2 is YSLEER. Written as DNA, the CDR3 is TGCGCCAGCAGCCAAGAGTATGGACGAACTGGGGCCAACGTCCTGACTTTC. Amino acids: CASSQEYGRTGANVLTF.

In nucleotides, the CDR3 is TGTGCCAGCACCCCGGTTTTAGCGGGAGGCCCCTACGAGCAGTACTTC. Amino acids: CASTPVLAGGPYEQYF. The chain recombines TRBV6-2 or TRBV6-3 with TRBJ2-7, with TRBD2 matching 10 bases. The germline gives CDR1 MNHEY, CDR2 SVGEGT. V trimming: 7 bases; J trimming: 2 bases; junction bases outside the gene matches: 11. This CDR3 is 16 amino acids long.

The rearrangement links TRBV7-9 to TRBJ1-1; D may be TRBD1 (6 bases). The germline V gene has CDR1 SEHNR and CDR2 FQNEAQ (reference sequence). The CDR3 extends over 14 amino acids. V was trimmed by 1 base and J by 6 bases, leaving 12 bases between them. DNA for the CDR3: TGTGCCAGCAGCTTAGAGGGGGAGGAGGCTGAAGCTTTCTTT. Translation: CASSLEGEEAEAFF.